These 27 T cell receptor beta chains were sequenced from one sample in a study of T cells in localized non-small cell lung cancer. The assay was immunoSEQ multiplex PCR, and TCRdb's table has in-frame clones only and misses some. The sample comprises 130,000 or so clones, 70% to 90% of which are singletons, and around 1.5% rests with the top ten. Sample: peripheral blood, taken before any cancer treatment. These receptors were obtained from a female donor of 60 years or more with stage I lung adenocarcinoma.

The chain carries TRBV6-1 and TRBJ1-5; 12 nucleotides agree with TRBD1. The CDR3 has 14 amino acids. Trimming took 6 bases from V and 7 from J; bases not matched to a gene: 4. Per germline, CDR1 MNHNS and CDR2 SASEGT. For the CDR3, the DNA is TGTGCCAGCAGGGGGACAGGGGGCTTCCAGCCCCAGCATTTT. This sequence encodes CASRGTGGFQPQHF.

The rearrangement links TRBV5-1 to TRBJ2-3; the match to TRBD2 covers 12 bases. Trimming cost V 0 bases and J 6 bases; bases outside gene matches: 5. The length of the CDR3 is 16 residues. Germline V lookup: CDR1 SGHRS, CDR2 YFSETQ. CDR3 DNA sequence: TGCGCCAGCAGCTTGGGGACTAGCGGGAAGGGCGATACGCAGTATTTT. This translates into CASSLGTSGKGDTQYF.

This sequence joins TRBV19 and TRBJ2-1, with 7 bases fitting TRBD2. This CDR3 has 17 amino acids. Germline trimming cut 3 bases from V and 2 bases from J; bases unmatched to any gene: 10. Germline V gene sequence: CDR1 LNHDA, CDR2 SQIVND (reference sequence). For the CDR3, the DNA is TGTGCCAGTAGTATGGCCCCGGGCGGGAGCCCCTACAATGAGCAGTTCTTC. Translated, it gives CASSMAPGGSPYNEQFF.

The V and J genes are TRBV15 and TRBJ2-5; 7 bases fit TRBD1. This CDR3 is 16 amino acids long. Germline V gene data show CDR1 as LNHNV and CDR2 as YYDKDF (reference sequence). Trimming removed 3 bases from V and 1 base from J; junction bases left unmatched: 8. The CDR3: CATSSRDSLFQETQYF. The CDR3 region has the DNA TGTGCCACCAGCAGCCGGGACAGCCTTTTCCAAGAGACCCAGTACTTC.

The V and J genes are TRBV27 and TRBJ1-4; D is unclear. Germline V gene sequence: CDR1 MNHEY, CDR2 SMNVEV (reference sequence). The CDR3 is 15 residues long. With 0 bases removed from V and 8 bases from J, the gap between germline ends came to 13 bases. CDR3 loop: CASSLSAGSGEKLFF. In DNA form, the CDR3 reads TGTGCCAGCAGTTTATCCGCAGGCAGCGGGGAAAAACTGTTTTTT.

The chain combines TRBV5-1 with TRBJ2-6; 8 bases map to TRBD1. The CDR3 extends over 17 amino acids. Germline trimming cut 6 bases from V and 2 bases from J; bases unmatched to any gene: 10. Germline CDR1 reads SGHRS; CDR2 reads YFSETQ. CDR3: CASTYGTGNTGANVLTF. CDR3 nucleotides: TGCGCCAGCACCTACGGGACAGGTAACACTGGGGCCAACGTCCTGACTTTC.

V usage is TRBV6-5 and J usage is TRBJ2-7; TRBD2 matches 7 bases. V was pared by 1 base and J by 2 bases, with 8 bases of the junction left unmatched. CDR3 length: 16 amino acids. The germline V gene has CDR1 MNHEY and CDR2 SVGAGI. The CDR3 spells CASSYLGLAETYEQYF. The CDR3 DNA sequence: TGTGCCAGCAGTTACTTGGGTCTAGCGGAGACCTACGAGCAGTACTTC.

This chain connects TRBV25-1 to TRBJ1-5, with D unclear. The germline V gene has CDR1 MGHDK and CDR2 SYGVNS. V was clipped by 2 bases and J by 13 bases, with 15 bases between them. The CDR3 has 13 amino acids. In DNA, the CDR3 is TGTGCCAGCAGTGAAACAGACGCATCTGGTCAGCATTTT. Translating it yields CASSETDASGQHF.

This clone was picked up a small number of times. The CDR3 bases are TGTGCCAGCAGCTCCTCGGACAGGGGAGACACTGAAGCTTTCTTT. Translated: CASSSSDRGDTEAFF. The J gene is TRBJ1-1, the V gene TRBV11-2, with 9 bases matching TRBD1. V shed 4 bases and J 3 bases; nucleotides not matched to a gene: 6. In germline, CDR1 is SGHAT, CDR2 FQNNGV. The CDR3 loop spans 15 amino acids.

CDR3 loop: CASSLLAGGILSYEQYF. Here the CDR3 DNA reads TGTGCCAGCAGTTTACTAGCGGGAGGGATTTTGTCCTACGAGCAGTACTTC. The chain recombines TRBV28 with TRBJ2-7; 12 positions agree with TRBD2. With V trimmed by 2 bases and J by 1 base, 6 bases remained unmatched. Germline V gives CDR1 MDHEN, CDR2 SYDVKM. The CDR3 totals 17 residues. Complete variable domain (other parts from reference TRBV28 and TRBJ2-7): DVKVTQSSRYLVKRTGEKVFLECVQDMDHENMFWYRQDPGLGLRLIYFSYDVKMKEKGDIPEGYSVSREKKERFSLILESASTNQTSMYLCASSLLAGGILSYEQYFGPGTRLTVT.

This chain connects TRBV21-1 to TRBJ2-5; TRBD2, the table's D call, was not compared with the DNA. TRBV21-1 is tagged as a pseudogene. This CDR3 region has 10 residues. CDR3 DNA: TGTGCTCGGCCGCGGGAGACCCAGTACTTC. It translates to CARPRETQYF.

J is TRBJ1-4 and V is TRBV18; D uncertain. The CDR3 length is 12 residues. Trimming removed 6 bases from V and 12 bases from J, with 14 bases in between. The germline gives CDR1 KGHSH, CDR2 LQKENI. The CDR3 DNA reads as TGTGCCAGCTCTCCCGCCGGCCTGGAACTGTTTTTT. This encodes CASSPAGLELFF. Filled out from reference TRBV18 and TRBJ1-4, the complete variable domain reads NAGVMQNPRHLVRRRGQEARLRCSPMKGHSHVYWYRQLPEEGLKFMVYLQKENIIDESGMPKERFSAEFPKEGPSILRIQQVVRGDSAAYFCASSPAGLELFFGSGTQLSVL.

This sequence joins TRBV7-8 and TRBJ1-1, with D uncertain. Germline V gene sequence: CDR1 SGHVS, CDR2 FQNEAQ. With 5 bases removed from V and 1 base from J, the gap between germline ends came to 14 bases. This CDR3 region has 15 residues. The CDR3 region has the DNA TGTGCCAGCAGCCCCCCCCGGGGAGCGAACACTGAAGCTTTCTTT. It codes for CASSPPRGANTEAFF. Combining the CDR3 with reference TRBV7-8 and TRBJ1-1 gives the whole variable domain GAGVSQSPRYKVAKRGQDVALRCDPISGHVSLFWYQQALGQGPEFLTYFQNEAQLDKSGLPSDRFFAERPEGSVSTLKIQRTQQEDSAVYLCASSPPRGANTEAFFGQGTRLTVV.

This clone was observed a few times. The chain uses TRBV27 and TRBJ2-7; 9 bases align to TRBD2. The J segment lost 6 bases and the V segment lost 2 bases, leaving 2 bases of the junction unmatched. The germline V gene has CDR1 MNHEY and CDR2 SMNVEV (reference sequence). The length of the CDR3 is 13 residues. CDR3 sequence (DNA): TGTGCCAGCAGTTTAAGCGGGAGGTCCGAGCAGTACTTC. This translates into CASSLSGRSEQYF.

CDR3 DNA sequence: TGTGCCAGCAGCTTAGGCTGGGGGGGGATGGAGACCCAGTACTTC. Residues: CASSLGWGGMETQYF. This chain connects TRBV11-2 to TRBJ2-5, with 7 bases matching TRBD2. Looked up from germline, CDR1 is SGHAT and CDR2 is FQNNGV. This CDR3 spans 15 amino acids. With V trimmed by 1 base and J by 5 bases, 7 bases remained unmatched. Together with reference TRBV11-2 and TRBJ2-5, the CDR3 gives the full variable domain: EAGVAQSPRYKIIEKRQSVAFWCNPISGHATLYWYQQILGQGPKLLIQFQNNGVVDDSQLPKDRFSAERLKGVDSTLKIQPAKLEDSAVYLCASSLGWGGMETQYFGPGTRLLVL.

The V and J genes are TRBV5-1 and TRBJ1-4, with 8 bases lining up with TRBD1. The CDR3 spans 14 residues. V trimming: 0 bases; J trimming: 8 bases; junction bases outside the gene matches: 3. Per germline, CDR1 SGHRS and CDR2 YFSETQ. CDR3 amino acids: CASSLEGTGEKLFF. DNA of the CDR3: TGCGCCAGCAGCTTGGAGGGGACAGGAGAAAAACTGTTTTTT. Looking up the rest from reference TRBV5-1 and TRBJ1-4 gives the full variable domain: KAGVTQTPRYLIKTRGQQVTLSCSPISGHRSVSWYQQTPGQGLQFLFEYFSETQRNKGNFPGRFSGRQFSNSRSEMNVSTLELGDSALYLCASSLEGTGEKLFFGSGTQLSVL.

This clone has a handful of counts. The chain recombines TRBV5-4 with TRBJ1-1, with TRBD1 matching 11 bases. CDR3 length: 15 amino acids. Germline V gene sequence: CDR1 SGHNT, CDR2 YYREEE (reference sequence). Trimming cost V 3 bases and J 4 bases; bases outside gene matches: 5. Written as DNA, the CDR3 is TGTGCCAGCAGCTCCCCGGGACAGGGGGGCACTGAAGCTTTCTTT. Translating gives CASSSPGQGGTEAFF.

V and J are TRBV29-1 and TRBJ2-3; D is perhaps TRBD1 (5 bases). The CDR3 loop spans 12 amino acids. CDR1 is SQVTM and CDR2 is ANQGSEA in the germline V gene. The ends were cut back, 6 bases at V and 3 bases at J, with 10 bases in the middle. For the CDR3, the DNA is TGCAGCGTGGGGCTCGGAACAGATACGCAGTATTTT. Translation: CSVGLGTDTQYF.

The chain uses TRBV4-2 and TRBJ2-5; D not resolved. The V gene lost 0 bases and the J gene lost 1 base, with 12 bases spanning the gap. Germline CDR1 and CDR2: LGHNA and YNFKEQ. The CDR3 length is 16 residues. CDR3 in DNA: TGTGCCAGCAGCCAAGAACGCGGAATAGGCCAAGAGACCCAGTACTTC. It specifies CASSQERGIGQETQYF.

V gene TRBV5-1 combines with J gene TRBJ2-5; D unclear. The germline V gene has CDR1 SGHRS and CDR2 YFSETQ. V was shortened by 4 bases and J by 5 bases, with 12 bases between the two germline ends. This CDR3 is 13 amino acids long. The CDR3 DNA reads TGCGCCAGCAGCGTGGCCCCCTGGGAGACCCAGTACTTC. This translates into CASSVAPWETQYF.

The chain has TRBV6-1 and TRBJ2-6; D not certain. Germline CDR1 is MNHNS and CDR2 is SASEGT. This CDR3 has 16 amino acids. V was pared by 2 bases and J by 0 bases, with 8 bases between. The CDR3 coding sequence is TGTGCCAGCAGTGAATTGAGGTTCTCTGGGGCCAACGTCCTGACTTTC. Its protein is CASSELRFSGANVLTF.

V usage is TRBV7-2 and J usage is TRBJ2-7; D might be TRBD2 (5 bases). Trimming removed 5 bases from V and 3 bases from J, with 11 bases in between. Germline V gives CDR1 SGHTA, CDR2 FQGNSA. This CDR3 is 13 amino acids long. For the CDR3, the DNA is TGTGCCAGCAGCCCGATGGGAGTCTACGAGCAGTACTTC. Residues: CASSPMGVYEQYF.

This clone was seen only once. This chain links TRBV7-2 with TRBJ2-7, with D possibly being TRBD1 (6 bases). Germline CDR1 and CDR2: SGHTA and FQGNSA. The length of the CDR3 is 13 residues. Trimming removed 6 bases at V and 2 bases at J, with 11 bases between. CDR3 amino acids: CASRLGQTYEQYF. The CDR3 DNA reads TGTGCCAGCAGACTAGGACAGACCTACGAGCAGTACTTC.

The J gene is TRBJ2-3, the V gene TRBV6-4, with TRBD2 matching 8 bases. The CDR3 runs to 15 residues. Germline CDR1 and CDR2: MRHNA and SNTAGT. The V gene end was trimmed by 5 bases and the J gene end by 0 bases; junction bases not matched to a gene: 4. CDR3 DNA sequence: TGTGCCAGCAGTACCTTAGCGGGAAGCACAGATACGCAGTATTTT. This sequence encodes CASSTLAGSTDTQYF.

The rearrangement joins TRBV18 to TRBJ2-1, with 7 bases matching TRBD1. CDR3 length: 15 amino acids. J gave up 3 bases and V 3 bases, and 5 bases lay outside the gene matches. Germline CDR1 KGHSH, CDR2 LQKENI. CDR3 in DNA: TGTGCCAGCTCACCTCCGGGACAGAACTACAATGAGCAGTTCTTC. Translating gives CASSPPGQNYNEQFF.

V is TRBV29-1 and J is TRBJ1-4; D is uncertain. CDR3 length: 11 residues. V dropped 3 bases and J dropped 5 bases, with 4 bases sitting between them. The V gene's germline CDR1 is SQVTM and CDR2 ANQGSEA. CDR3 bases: TGCAGCGTTGAGAGCAATGAAAAACTGTTTTTT. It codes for CSVESNEKLFF.

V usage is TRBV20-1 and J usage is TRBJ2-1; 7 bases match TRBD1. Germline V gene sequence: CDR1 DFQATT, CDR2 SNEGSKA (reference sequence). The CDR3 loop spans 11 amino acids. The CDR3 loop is CRQGGGNEQFF. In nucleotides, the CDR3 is TGCAGACAAGGGGGCGGTAATGAGCAGTTCTTC.